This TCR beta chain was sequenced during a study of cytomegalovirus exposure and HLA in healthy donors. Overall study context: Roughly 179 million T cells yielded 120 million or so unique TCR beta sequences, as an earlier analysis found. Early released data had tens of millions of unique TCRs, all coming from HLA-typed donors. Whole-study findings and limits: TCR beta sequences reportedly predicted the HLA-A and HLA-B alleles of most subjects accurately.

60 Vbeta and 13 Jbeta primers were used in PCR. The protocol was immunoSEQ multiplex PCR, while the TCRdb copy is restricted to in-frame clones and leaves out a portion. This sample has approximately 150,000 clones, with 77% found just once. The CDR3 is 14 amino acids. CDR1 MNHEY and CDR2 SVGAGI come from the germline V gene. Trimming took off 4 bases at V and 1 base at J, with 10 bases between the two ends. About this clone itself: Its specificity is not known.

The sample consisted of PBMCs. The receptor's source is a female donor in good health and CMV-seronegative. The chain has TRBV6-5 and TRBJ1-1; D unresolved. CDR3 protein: CASSSTPGNTEAFF. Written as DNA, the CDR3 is TGTGCCAGCAGTTCCACACCGGGGAACACTGAAGCTTTCTTT.